The 21 T cell receptor beta chains reported below all come from one sample, sequenced in a study of graft-versus-host responses after intestinal transplantation. Clones were sequenced by immunoSEQ multiplex PCR, and TCRdb holds only the in-frame ones, with some missing. Here the sample spans about 84,000 clones, approximately 90% being singletons. The antigens these receptors bind are not known. The sequencing used unstimulated CD4+ T cells sorted from spleen or lymph node cells, collected before transplant. These receptor sequences come from a human donor who was the organ donor for an intestinal transplant.

The rearrangement links TRBV11-3 to TRBJ2-7; D is unresolved. The CDR3 is 14 amino acids. The V gene's germline CDR1 is SGHNT and CDR2 YENEEA. The V and J ends lost 4 bases and 3 bases respectively, with 13 bases between them. The CDR3 here is CASSSFINSYEQYF. In nucleotides, the CDR3 is TGTGCCAGCAGCTCATTTATTAACAGCTACGAGCAGTACTTC.

The chain is built from TRBV2 and TRBJ2-5; 10 bases are shared with TRBD2. Germline lookup yields CDR1 SNHLY and CDR2 FYNNEI. V gave up 3 bases and J gave up 2 bases; unmatched junction bases: 6. There are 16 residues in the CDR3. The CDR3 sequence is CASSDLAGATQETQYF. The CDR3 DNA reads TGTGCCAGCAGTGACCTAGCGGGGGCAACACAAGAGACCCAGTACTTC.

The chain recombines TRBV6-1 with TRBJ2-7, with D perhaps matching TRBD2 (6 bases). Per the germline V gene, CDR1 is MNHNS and CDR2 is SASEGT. Trimming took off 4 bases at V and 3 bases at J, with 16 bases between the two ends. CDR3 length: 15 amino acids. The CDR3 is CASSGKVRGDYEQYF. DNA for the CDR3: TGTGCCAGCAGTGGCAAGGTGCGGGGAGACTACGAGCAGTACTTC.

V and J are TRBV23-1 and TRBJ1-3; D unresolved. Being an ORF, TRBV23-1 has a function that is uncertain. With 0 bases removed from V and 0 bases from J, the gap between germline ends came to 6 bases. The CDR3 contains 15 residues. The DNA of the CDR3 is TGCGCCAGCAGTCAATCGGCCCGCTCTGGAAACACCATATATTTT. This codes for CASSQSARSGNTIYF.

The chain carries TRBV4-1 and TRBJ2-7; 10 nucleotides align to TRBD1. The length of the CDR3 is 15 residues. From germline, CDR1 is MGHRA and CDR2 YSYEKL. V shed 8 bases, J shed 1 base, and the junction held 8 bases outside the gene matches. DNA of the CDR3: TGCGCCAGCTCGCGGACAGGGGGGGGGTCCTACGAGCAGTACTTC. Translated: CASSRTGGGSYEQYF.

The chain couples TRBV10-3 to TRBJ2-7; 8 nucleotides match TRBD1. Germline V lookup: CDR1 ENHRY, CDR2 SYGVKD. This CDR3 spans 16 amino acids. V lost 0 bases and J lost 4; bases outside the gene matches: 8. The CDR3 loop reads CAISESAGTGAYEQYF. In DNA form, the CDR3 reads TGTGCCATCAGTGAGTCGGCCGGGACAGGCGCTTACGAGCAGTACTTC.

The chain employs TRBV6-6 and TRBJ1-2; unclear D gene. This CDR3 region has 12 residues. Germline V gene data show CDR1 as MNHNY and CDR2 as SVGAGI (reference sequence). The V and J ends lost 5 bases and 10 bases respectively, with 14 bases between them. CDR3 bases: TGTGCCAGCAGTACAGAGCGGGGTTACTACACCTTC. It encodes CASSTERGYYTF.

This sequence joins TRBV14 and TRBJ2-7, with 9 bases identical to TRBD1. Per germline, CDR1 SGHDN and CDR2 FVKESK. V shed 0 bases and J 2 bases; nucleotides not matched to a gene: 5. This CDR3 contains 16 residues. This CDR3 is CASSQDQGQGAYEQYF. CDR3 nucleotide sequence: TGTGCCAGCAGCCAAGATCAGGGACAGGGCGCCTACGAGCAGTACTTC.

CDR3 coding DNA: TGCGCCAGCAGTGAGCGGGGTTTGAACACTGAAGCTTTCTTT. The encoded protein is CASSERGLNTEAFF. The chain combines TRBV10-1 with TRBJ1-1, with unresolved D. The germline V gene has CDR1 WNHNN and CDR2 SYGVQD (reference sequence). The CDR3 has 14 residues. Trimming stripped 2 bases from V and 0 bases from J, with 7 bases between.

V gene TRBV5-6 combines with J gene TRBJ1-1; weak D call: TRBD1 (5 bases). From germline, CDR1 is SGHDT and CDR2 YYEEEE. The CDR3 sequence is 14 residues long. The V and J ends lost 2 bases and 1 base respectively, with 9 bases between them. The CDR3 nucleotides are TGTGCCAGCAGCTTTCCGACAGAGAACACTGAAGCTTTCTTT. This translates into CASSFPTENTEAFF.

This chain uses TRBV12-2 with TRBJ2-1; the table calls TRBD2, which could not be checked here. TRBV12-2 is flagged as a pseudogene. The CDR3 runs 14 residues. This chain's CDR3 is CASRLISGENEQFF. The CDR3 region has the DNA TGTGCAAGTCGCTTAATCTCGGGGGAAAATGAGCAGTTCTTC.

Comments on this clone: The sample contains more than one DNA sequence encoding this CDR3. The chain is built from TRBV11-3 and TRBJ2-7, with D possibly TRBD1 on 6 matching bases. CDR3 length: 15 amino acids. The germline gives CDR1 SGHNT, CDR2 YENEEA. Trimming removed 2 bases from V and 4 bases from J, with 15 bases in between. CDR3 nucleotides: TGTGCCAGCAGCTTAACGACGGGACAAGGATACGAGCAGTACTTC. It translates to CASSLTTGQGYEQYF.

The chain employs TRBV5-1 and TRBJ1-5; TRBD1 matches 7 bases. Germline V gene lookup returns CDR1 SGHRS and CDR2 YFSETQ. The CDR3 runs to 18 residues. Trimming took 3 bases from V and 1 from J; bases not matched to a gene: 13. The CDR3 nucleotides are TGCGCCAGCAGCTCGGGAAGGGAAATGGGACAGAGCAATCAGCCCCAGCATTTT. Translated, it gives CASSSGREMGQSNQPQHF. Variable domain in full (rest from reference TRBV5-1 and TRBJ1-5): KAGVTQTPRYLIKTRGQQVTLSCSPISGHRSVSWYQQTPGQGLQFLFEYFSETQRNKGNFPGRFSGRQFSNSRSEMNVSTLELGDSALYLCASSSGREMGQSNQPQHFGDGTRLSIL.

The chain combines TRBV30 with TRBJ1-2; D is uncertain. V was cut by 5 bases and J by 3 bases, with 16 bases left in between. The germline V gene has CDR1 GTSNPN and CDR2 SVGIG (reference sequence). The CDR3 is 14 residues long. This chain's CDR3 is CAWAPGRGYYGYTF. The CDR3 region has the DNA TGTGCCTGGGCCCCGGGCCGGGGATACTATGGCTACACCTTC.

The DNA for the CDR3 is TGTGCCAGTAGTATTGGCGGGACTCTCAGCTCCTACAATGAGCAGTTCTTC. Translated, it gives CASSIGGTLSSYNEQFF. The chain joins TRBV19 to TRBJ2-1, with D tentatively TRBD2 (6 bases). Trimming removed 3 bases at V and 0 bases at J, with 15 bases between. Looked up from germline, CDR1 is LNHDA and CDR2 is SQIVND (reference sequence). CDR3 length: 17 amino acids.

J is TRBJ2-5 and V is TRBV6-1, with 12 bases fitting TRBD2. Germline assignment: CDR1 MNHNS and CDR2 SASEGT. V lost 2 bases, J lost 4 bases, and 8 bases stayed unmatched. The CDR3 loop spans 17 amino acids. CDR3: CASSEPHGLAGLETQYF. The CDR3 DNA is TGTGCCAGCAGTGAACCCCACGGACTAGCGGGATTAGAGACCCAGTACTTC.

This rearrangement joins TRBV5-1 to TRBJ2-4; D uncertain. Trimming removed 0 bases at V and 0 bases at J, with 7 bases between. The CDR3 spans 15 residues. CDR1 SGHRS and CDR2 YFSETQ come from the germline V gene. In DNA form, the CDR3 reads TGCGCCAGCAGCTTGGGGTCACTAGCCAAAAACATTCAGTACTTC. As protein: CASSLGSLAKNIQYF. The whole variable domain, filled in from reference TRBV5-1 and TRBJ2-4, reads KAGVTQTPRYLIKTRGQQVTLSCSPISGHRSVSWYQQTPGQGLQFLFEYFSETQRNKGNFPGRFSGRQFSNSRSEMNVSTLELGDSALYLCASSLGSLAKNIQYFGAGTRLSVL.

The V gene is TRBV10-3, the J gene TRBJ2-1; the D gene is possibly TRBD2 (5 bases). Germline V gene sequence: CDR1 ENHRY, CDR2 SYGVKD. V lost 4 bases to trimming and J lost 0 bases, with 7 bases between them. This CDR3 region has 14 residues. CDR3 in amino acids: CAISVRDSYNEQFF. The CDR3 DNA is TGTGCCATCAGTGTTCGGGACTCCTACAATGAGCAGTTCTTC.

The CDR3 bases are TGCGCCAGCAGTGAGTATTCGGGGTCTGGGGCCAACGTCCTGACTTTC. Translated, it gives CASSEYSGSGANVLTF. The V gene is TRBV10-2, the J gene TRBJ2-6; weak D call: TRBD2 (5 bases). Germline V gives CDR1 WSHSY, CDR2 SAAADI. V was shortened by 1 base and J by 1 base, with 8 bases between the two germline ends. This CDR3 has 16 residues.

This chain joins TRBV5-1 and TRBJ2-1, with TRBD1 identical over 9 bases. CDR3 size: 14 residues. V lost 7 bases, J lost 6 bases, and 8 bases stayed unmatched. The germline V gene encodes CDR1 SGHRS and CDR2 YFSETQ. This chain's CDR3 is CASRRTGVVNEQFF. The CDR3 DNA reads as TGCGCCAGCCGAAGGACAGGGGTTGTCAATGAGCAGTTCTTC.

V is TRBV19 and J is TRBJ1-6; no reliable D call. V dropped 3 bases and J dropped 0 bases, with 12 bases sitting between them. The CDR3 has 17 residues. Germline V gene data show CDR1 as LNHDA and CDR2 as SQIVND (reference sequence). The DNA for the CDR3 is TGTGCCAGTAGTATTCGGCAGGAAAGCTCCTATAATTCACCCCTCCACTTT. Its translation: CASSIRQESSYNSPLHF.